What follows are 20 T cell receptor beta chains derived from one specimen sequenced in a study of radiation and T cells in renal cell carcinoma. Noted treatment: treatment-naive control, cytoreductive nephrectomy. Clones were sequenced by immunoSEQ multiplex PCR, and TCRdb holds only the in-frame ones, with some missing. The sample has about 15,000 clones, less than 75% seen once; the top ten hold approximately 16%. The source material was tumor tissue, sampled from a patient whose treatment was nephrectomy without radiotherapy. The receptors originated from a man aged 55 to 69 with renal cell carcinoma.

The chain has TRBV6-6 and TRBJ2-2; 13 positions agree with TRBD2. CDR1 MNHNY and CDR2 SVGAGI come from the germline V gene (reference sequence). CDR3 size: 16 residues. With V trimmed by 8 bases and J by 6 bases, 9 bases remained unmatched. CDR3 sequence: CASARTSGRGAGELFF. CDR3 DNA sequence: TGTGCCAGCGCCCGGACTAGCGGGAGAGGGGCCGGGGAGCTGTTTTTT.

This clone was found a few times. The chain employs TRBV29-1 and TRBJ2-7, with 7 bases fitting TRBD2. The CDR3 has 14 residues. Trimming took 6 bases from V and 1 from J; bases not matched to a gene: 9. Germline CDR1 is SQVTM and CDR2 is ANQGSEA. The CDR3 coding sequence is TGCAGCGTACTGAGCGGGACCCTATCCTACGAGCAGTACTTC. Translated: CSVLSGTLSYEQYF.

The chain combines TRBV7-6 with TRBJ2-2, with D maybe TRBD1 (7 bases). The V gene's germline CDR1 is SGHVS and CDR2 FNYEAQ. The germline V and J ends were trimmed by 5 bases and 2 bases, with 15 bases remaining between them. This CDR3 is 16 amino acids long. The CDR3 spells CASSPHQGGNTGELFF. The CDR3 DNA follows: TGTGCCAGCAGCCCCCATCAGGGGGGCAACACCGGGGAGCTGTTTTTT.

This chain links TRBV5-8 with TRBJ2-1, with 10 bases fitting TRBD2. V dropped 4 bases and J dropped 5; count of bases not matched to a gene: 6. The CDR3 contains 15 residues. Germline CDR1 is SGHTS and CDR2 is YDEGEE. CDR3 in DNA: TGTGCCAGCAGCCGCCTAGCGGGAGTAGACAATGAGCAGTTCTTC. This gives the protein CASSRLAGVDNEQFF.

This rearrangement joins TRBV4-1 to TRBJ2-3, with D possibly matching TRBD2 (5 bases). V dropped 1 base and J dropped 7 bases, with 18 bases sitting between them. The germline CDR1 and CDR2 sequences are MGHRA and YSYEKL. The CDR3 extends over 16 amino acids. CDR3 bases: TGCGCCAGCAGCCAAGCTCTTGGGCCCCTCGGGAATACGCAGTATTTT. Translation gives CASSQALGPLGNTQYF.

This chain links TRBV6-4 with TRBJ2-3, with 8 positions matching TRBD2. V lost 5 bases to trimming and J lost 3 bases; unmatched junction nucleotides: 4. From germline, CDR1 is MRHNA and CDR2 SNTAGT. This CDR3 has 14 amino acids. CDR3 amino acids: CASSPAGATDTQYF. CDR3 nucleotide sequence: TGTGCCAGCAGTCCAGCGGGGGCGACAGATACGCAGTATTTT.

V usage is TRBV15 and J usage is TRBJ2-6, with D possibly TRBD2 on 6 matching bases. CDR1 and CDR2 (germline): LNHNV, YYDKDF (reference sequence). This CDR3 is built from 15 residues. With 5 bases removed from V and 3 bases from J, the gap between germline ends came to 11 bases. This CDR3 reads CATSLGGGGANVLTF. The CDR3, as DNA: TGTGCCACCAGCCTCGGGGGTGGTGGGGCCAACGTCCTGACTTTC.

The chain couples TRBV18 to TRBJ2-3; 8 positions agree with TRBD1. The germline CDR1 and CDR2 sequences are KGHSH and LQKENI. This CDR3 has 16 residues. J lost 5 bases, V lost 0 bases, and 7 bases had no gene match. This chain's CDR3 is CASSPPGTGGQDTQYF. The DNA of the CDR3 is TGTGCCAGCTCACCACCCGGCACAGGGGGGCAAGATACGCAGTATTTT.

This clone was counted only a few times. The CDR3 sequence is CAISEAASNTGELFF. The CDR3 region has the DNA TGTGCCATCAGTGAAGCAGCGTCGAACACCGGGGAGCTGTTTTTT. The genes are TRBV10-3 and TRBJ2-2; D unresolved. CDR3 length equals 15 residues. Per the germline V gene, CDR1 is ENHRY and CDR2 is SYGVKD. Trimming stripped 3 bases from V and 0 bases from J, with 8 bases between.

This clone qualifies as medium-sized. The chain couples TRBV6-1 to TRBJ1-3; D possibly corresponds to TRBD1 (6 bases). The CDR3 spans 14 residues. Germline V CDR1 and CDR2: MNHNS, SASEGT. The V gene lost 7 bases and the J gene lost 4 bases, with 14 bases spanning the gap. CDR3 amino acids: CASTGVDSGNTIYF. The CDR3 DNA is TGTGCCAGCACAGGGGTTGACTCGGGAAACACCATATATTTT.

For the CDR3, the DNA is TGTGCTAGTGGTTTGACAGGGGGTCTAGCCCCTGGCACCGGGGAGCTGTTTTTT. It translates to CASGLTGGLAPGTGELFF. The gene calls are TRBV12-5 and TRBJ2-2; 8 bases align to TRBD1. Germline trimming cut 2 bases from V and 4 bases from J; bases unmatched to any gene: 12. The CDR3 loop spans 18 amino acids. Germline lookup yields CDR1 LGHNT and CDR2 FRNRAP.

This clone is medium-sized (0.01 to 0.1%) in the sample. Here the CDR3 reads CSATSGGNYEQYF. The CDR3 DNA sequence: TGCAGCGCCACCAGCGGGGGGAACTACGAGCAGTACTTC. The genes are TRBV29-1 and TRBJ2-7; 9 positions agree with TRBD2. Germline V gene data show CDR1 as SQVTM and CDR2 as ANQGSEA. Trimming cost V 7 bases and J 3 bases; bases outside gene matches: 7. CDR3 length equals 13 residues.

V is TRBV5-5 and J is TRBJ2-4; no firm D call. V lost 4 bases and J 0 bases, leaving 17 bases between the germline ends. Germline assignment: CDR1 SGHKS and CDR2 YYEKEE (reference sequence). The CDR3 is 17 residues long. CDR3 residues: CASSPETAPIAKNIQYF. CDR3 coding DNA: TGTGCCAGCAGCCCAGAGACGGCCCCCATAGCCAAAAACATTCAGTACTTC.

V gene TRBV19 combines with J gene TRBJ1-4, with D possibly being TRBD1 (5 bases). Per germline, CDR1 LNHDA and CDR2 SQIVND (reference sequence). Trimming pared 1 base from V and 8 bases from J, leaving 14 bases between. The CDR3 extends over 15 amino acids. The CDR3 region is CASSIAGTPSEKLFF. CDR3 DNA: TGTGCCAGTAGTATAGCAGGGACCCCTAGCGAAAAACTGTTTTTT.

V gene TRBV19 combines with J gene TRBJ1-2, with no clear D. The CDR3 length is 14 residues. Germline CDR1 and CDR2: LNHDA and SQIVND (reference sequence). V was pared by 7 bases and J by 4 bases, with 16 bases between. CDR3 sequence (DNA): TGTGCCAGTACCCCATCAAAGGGATCCTATGGCTACACCTTC. The encoded protein is CASTPSKGSYGYTF.

The chain uses TRBV18 and TRBJ1-1; a possible D gene is TRBD1 (6 bases). This CDR3 spans 16 amino acids. Trimming removed 4 bases at V and 1 base at J, with 16 bases between. The V gene's germline CDR1 is KGHSH and CDR2 LQKENI. Written as DNA, the CDR3 is TGTGCCAGCTCACGAGAGATACCGGGACAGAACACTGAAGCTTTCTTT. The encoded protein is CASSREIPGQNTEAFF.

The chain recombines TRBV19 with TRBJ2-1, with TRBD2 matching over 9 bases. CDR1 and CDR2 from the germline V gene are LNHDA and SQIVND (reference sequence). After removal of 5 bases from V and 4 bases from J, the junction contained 9 bases not matched to a gene. The CDR3 has 16 residues. CDR3 DNA: TGTGCCAGTAGTCCCCGGGGGAGCGGGGGGTACAATGAGCAGTTCTTC. Translated, it gives CASSPRGSGGYNEQFF.

This clone has just a few counts. Distinct nucleotide sequences in the sample also encode this CDR3. The rearrangement uses TRBV20-1 and TRBJ1-3; D uncertain. Germline V gene data show CDR1 as DFQATT and CDR2 as SNEGSKA (reference sequence). V lost 3 bases to trimming and J lost 4 bases, with 4 bases between them. CDR3 length: 11 residues. The CDR3 DNA is TGCAGTGCTAGTTCGGGAAACACCATATATTTT. It yields the protein CSASSGNTIYF.

This clone is classed as large (0.1 to 1%). The chain links TRBV30 to TRBJ2-2, with D hard to call. Per germline, CDR1 GTSNPN and CDR2 SVGIG (reference sequence). Between the trimmed V and J ends, which lost 5 bases and 3 bases, there was a span of 7 bases. This CDR3 contains 12 residues. The CDR3 here is CAWASDTGELFF. The CDR3 bases are TGTGCCTGGGCTTCCGACACCGGGGAGCTGTTTTTT.

This chain links TRBV6-1 with TRBJ2-3, with 9 bases lining up with TRBD2. The CDR3 consists of 15 residues. Germline-derived CDR1 and CDR2 are MNHNS and SASEGT. V lost 4 bases to trimming and J lost 4 bases; unmatched junction nucleotides: 6. The CDR3 here is CASSGIAGEADTQYF. The DNA for the CDR3 is TGTGCCAGCAGTGGAATAGCGGGGGAGGCAGATACGCAGTATTTT.